The 22 T cell receptor beta chains below all came from one sample that was sequenced in a study of beta chain features in type 1 diabetes. Whole-study results and caveats: Researchers report that Type 1 diabetes patients had moderately but significantly shorter TCRB CDR3s across all four CD4+ subsets.

For these receptors, no antigen is known. Of the isolated RNA, all was reverse transcribed, and so the sequenced material was expressed TCRB transcripts. Assay used: immunoSEQ multiplex PCR; TCRdb lists only in-frame clones, some missing. The sample includes some 250,000 clones, approximately 15% of them seen just once. The sequenced sample was naive CD4+ T cells from blood. These receptors all come from a man aged 25 to 40 with type 1 diabetes.

The rearrangement uses TRBV19 and TRBJ2-5; 8 bases line up with TRBD1. Losses at the gene ends were 5 bases for V and 4 bases for J; bases not matched to a gene: 0. Germline V gene data show CDR1 as LNHDA and CDR2 as SQIVND (reference sequence). The CDR3 loop spans 12 amino acids. CDR3: CASSDRGETQYF. CDR3 sequence (DNA): TGTGCCAGTAGTGACAGGGGAGAGACCCAGTACTTC.

This clone was seen more than once but under ten times. The rearrangement links TRBV9 to TRBJ2-7, with 8 bases that match TRBD1. The CDR3 contains 14 residues. J lost 4 bases, V lost 4 bases, and 7 bases had no gene match. Looked up from germline, CDR1 is SGDLS and CDR2 is YYNGEE. The CDR3 reads CASSPTGQAYEQYF. The DNA for the CDR3 is TGTGCCAGCAGCCCCACGGGACAGGCGTACGAGCAGTACTTC.

This chain uses TRBV4-1 with TRBJ1-5; TRBD1 is a possible D gene (6 bases). CDR1 is MGHRA and CDR2 is YSYEKL in the germline V gene. Trimming shortened V by 3 bases and J by 4 bases, and 13 bases separated the two germline ends. CDR3 size: 15 residues. CDR3 in DNA: TGCGCCAGCAGCCAGCCGGACAGAGAGAATCAGCCCCAGCATTTT. Translating it yields CASSQPDRENQPQHF.

This sequence joins TRBV11-2 and TRBJ2-1; D may be TRBD1 (5 bases). Germline loops: CDR1 SGHAT, CDR2 FQNNGV. Trimming took 5 bases from V and 0 from J, leaving 11 bases between them. This CDR3 contains 15 residues. The DNA of the CDR3 is TGTGCCAGCAGCGAAGGACATACCTCCTACAATGAGCAGTTCTTC. Translating it yields CASSEGHTSYNEQFF.

This clone has more than one count but fewer than ten. This chain joins TRBV19 and TRBJ2-3; 8 nucleotides match TRBD2. The CDR3 sequence is 13 residues long. Germline V gene lookup returns CDR1 LNHDA and CDR2 SQIVND (reference sequence). With V trimmed by 5 bases and J by 8 bases, 6 bases remained unmatched. As DNA, the CDR3 is TGTGCCAGTAGTCGCTCACGGGGGGGTACGCAGTATTTT. It translates to CASSRSRGGTQYF.

A few counts support this clone. The gene calls are TRBV30 and TRBJ1-5, with D hard to call. Trimming removed 0 bases from V and 0 bases from J, with 9 bases in between. The CDR3 loop spans 15 amino acids. CDR1 GTSNPN and CDR2 SVGIG come from the germline V gene (reference sequence). CDR3 nucleotides: TGTGCCTGGAGTGTAGGGAGACTTAGCAATCAGCCCCAGCATTTT. It is translated as CAWSVGRLSNQPQHF.

This clone was counted a few times. This sequence joins TRBV7-9 and TRBJ2-5; D uncertain. CDR1 is SEHNR and CDR2 is FQNEAQ in the germline V gene (reference sequence). Trimming pared 1 base from V and 4 bases from J, leaving 13 bases between. CDR3 length: 15 amino acids. The CDR3 is CASSLEVVEAETQYF. The CDR3 coding sequence is TGTGCCAGCAGCTTAGAAGTGGTTGAGGCAGAGACCCAGTACTTC. The variable domain in full, completed from reference TRBV7-9 and TRBJ2-5, reads DTGVSQNPRHKITKRGQNVTFRCDPISEHNRLYWYRQTLGQGPEFLTYFQNEAQLEKSRLLSDRFSAERPKGSFSTLEIQRTEQGDSAMYLCASSLEVVEAETQYFGPGTRLLVL.

This clone has more than one count but fewer than ten. This rearrangement joins TRBV29-1 to TRBJ1-1; D remains ambiguous. Germline CDR1 is SQVTM and CDR2 is ANQGSEA. Trimming pared 0 bases from V and 3 bases from J, leaving 8 bases between. The CDR3 is 13 residues long. As DNA, the CDR3 is TGCAGCGTTGAAGAGTTTGAGCACACTGAAGCTTTCTTT. Translation gives CSVEEFEHTEAFF.

The chain joins TRBV5-1 to TRBJ2-7, with 7 bases lining up with TRBD1. Losses at the gene ends were 3 bases for V and 3 bases for J; bases not matched to a gene: 9. The CDR3 sequence is 15 residues long. Germline CDR1 and CDR2: SGHRS and YFSETQ. The CDR3 protein is CASSSTATGIYEQYF. CDR3 DNA: TGCGCCAGCAGCTCCACTGCGACAGGGATCTACGAGCAGTACTTC.

This clone has more than one count but fewer than ten. The CDR3 DNA is TGTGCCAGCAGCTTATCAACAGGGCCTCCCTACGAGCAGTACTTC. Protein product: CASSLSTGPPYEQYF. The V and J genes are TRBV11-3 and TRBJ2-7; D may be TRBD1 (6 bases). The CDR3 has 15 residues. Germline V gene data show CDR1 as SGHNT and CDR2 as YENEEA. V was cut by 2 bases and J by 2 bases, with 13 bases left in between.

This chain joins TRBV30 and TRBJ2-1; D gene uncertain. Trimming removed 0 bases at V and 0 bases at J, with 15 bases between. The CDR3 is 17 amino acids. Germline V lookup: CDR1 GTSNPN, CDR2 SVGIG (reference sequence). The CDR3 loop reads CAWSVVGRMTSYNEQFF. The CDR3 nucleotides read TGTGCCTGGAGTGTAGTAGGCAGGATGACCTCCTACAATGAGCAGTTCTTC.

A word on this clone: Other DNA sequences in this specimen translate into the identical CDR3. The chain carries TRBV6-5 and TRBJ2-5, with 10 positions matching TRBD1. The CDR3 runs 14 residues. The trim removed 6 bases at V and 4 bases at J, leaving 5 bases unmatched. Germline loops: CDR1 MNHEY, CDR2 SVGAGI. CDR3 nucleotide sequence: TGTGCCAGCAGCTACAGGACAGGGGGAGAGACCCAGTACTTC. The encoded protein is CASSYRTGGETQYF.

J is TRBJ2-2 and V is TRBV4-1, with 7 bases lining up with TRBD1. The ends lost 2 bases at V and 5 bases at J; junction bases unmatched: 8. Per the germline V gene, CDR1 is MGHRA and CDR2 is YSYEKL. The CDR3 runs to 16 residues. In nucleotides, the CDR3 is TGCGCCAGCAGCCAACCCCCGGGACAGAAGACCGGGGAGCTGTTTTTT. This sequence encodes CASSQPPGQKTGELFF.

V gene TRBV19 combines with J gene TRBJ1-4, with D possibly being TRBD1 (5 bases). This CDR3 has 14 amino acids. Germline CDR1 is LNHDA and CDR2 is SQIVND (reference sequence). Trimming cost V 7 bases and J 8 bases, with 17 bases left between them. CDR3 residues: CASTQGDLGEKLFF. CDR3 in DNA: TGTGCCAGTACCCAGGGTGACCTGGGGGAAAAACTGTTTTTT.

The sample holds a few counts of this clone. The chain employs TRBV6-1 and TRBJ1-3; D gene ambiguous. Looked up from germline, CDR1 is MNHNS and CDR2 is SASEGT. This CDR3 has 13 residues. V was clipped by 8 bases and J by 0 bases, with 8 bases between them. In nucleotides, the CDR3 is TGTGCCAGCTGGGCCAGCTCTGGAAACACCATATATTTT. The encoded protein is CASWASSGNTIYF.

In this sample, this clone turned up a few times. This chain joins TRBV6-5 and TRBJ2-5; perhaps TRBD2 as D (6 bases). This CDR3 has 14 amino acids. CDR1 is MNHEY, CDR2 SVGAGI, per germline. Trimming left V 4 bases short and J 5 bases short, with 14 bases between. The CDR3 sequence: CASSLEGRGETQYF. The DNA of the CDR3 is TGTGCCAGCAGTTTGGAGGGTAGGGGTGAGACCCAGTACTTC.

This clone was counted a few times. This chain links TRBV25-1 with TRBJ2-3; 9 bases match TRBD1. V lost 5 bases to trimming and J lost 4 bases; unmatched junction nucleotides: 4. In germline, CDR1 is MGHDK, CDR2 SYGVNS. CDR3 length: 14 residues. Here the CDR3 DNA reads TGTGCCAGCAGTAAGACAGGGGGGCCAGATACGCAGTATTTT. It codes for CASSKTGGPDTQYF.

The rearrangement uses TRBV30 and TRBJ2-5; 11 bases align to TRBD2. V shed 4 bases, J shed 2 bases, and the junction held 9 bases outside the gene matches. The CDR3 runs 16 residues. Germline loops: CDR1 GTSNPN, CDR2 SVGIG (reference sequence). CDR3 sequence: CAWNRRLAGKQETQYF. The CDR3 DNA reads TGTGCCTGGAATAGAAGACTAGCGGGGAAACAAGAGACCCAGTACTTC.

This clone was counted only a few times. CDR3 coding DNA: TGTGCCAGCACCCTAGCGGGGTTGGGCACAGATACGCAGTATTTT. This encodes CASTLAGLGTDTQYF. The chain is built from TRBV2 and TRBJ2-3; 9 positions match TRBD2. The V segment lost 7 bases and the J segment 1 base; nucleotides outside the gene matches: 6. This CDR3 region has 15 residues. From germline, CDR1 is SNHLY and CDR2 FYNNEI.

The V and J genes are TRBV25-1 and TRBJ2-5, with 10 positions matching TRBD1. J was trimmed by 1 base and V by 6 bases; bases with no gene match: 8. This CDR3 is built from 16 residues. From germline, CDR1 is MGHDK and CDR2 SYGVNS. CDR3 amino acids: CASSPGTGVPQETQYF. The CDR3 DNA reads TGTGCCAGCAGCCCCGGGACAGGGGTGCCCCAAGAGACCCAGTACTTC.

This chain links TRBV7-6 with TRBJ1-1; no definite D call. Trimming stripped 4 bases from V and 9 bases from J, with 15 bases between. Germline V gene lookup returns CDR1 SGHVS and CDR2 FNYEAQ. The CDR3 runs to 13 residues. The CDR3 reads CASSSQAAGKAFF. As DNA, the CDR3 is TGTGCCAGCAGCTCCCAAGCCGCGGGAAAAGCTTTCTTT.

This clone has a handful of counts. This chain joins TRBV30 and TRBJ1-5, with D possibly matching TRBD1 (6 bases). CDR1 and CDR2 (germline): GTSNPN, SVGIG (reference sequence). This CDR3 comprises 15 residues. The ends were cut back, 4 bases at V and 9 bases at J, with 22 bases in the middle. The CDR3: CAWTRGHGVVGPQHF. CDR3 nucleotide sequence: TGTGCCTGGACCCGGGGACACGGCGTTGTAGGGCCCCAGCATTTT.